This T cell receptor beta chain was profiled in a study of T cell repertoires in cytomegalovirus infection. Worth noting for this clonotype: What it binds is not known.

From the reads, TCRdb called clonotypes with MiXCR, one entry per CDR3 protein. The sample contains some 500,000 distinct CDR3 sequences, more than 30% of which appear only once. The source material was cultured PBMCs, sampled from culture after CMV antigen stimulation. The origin of this receptor is a human donor in good health (CMV status not recorded). Some clones in this sample may be carry-over from other donors' samples.

CDR3 region: CSAAGGYEQYV. The CDR3 DNA reads TGCAGTGCCGCCGGAGGATACGAGCAGTACGTC. This rearrangement joins TRBV20-1 to TRBJ2-7; tentative D call: TRBD2 (5 bases). Germline loops: CDR1 DFQATT, CDR2 SNEGSKA (reference sequence). The V end was cut by 6 bases, the J end by 4 bases, with 10 bases between. The CDR3 is 11 residues long.